The source of this TCR beta chain is a study of T cells in Graves' hyperthyroidism and ophthalmopathy. TCR beta CDR3 regions were amplified from RNA. A first-round RT-PCR of the TCR CDR3 used the HTBI primer set. One entry per CDR3 protein results from TCRdb running MiXCR on the multiplex PCR reads. The sample carries 500,000 to 600,000 distinct CDR3 sequences, approximately 15% recorded once. Over 18 months, lack of ophthalmopathy progression marked Graves' hyperthyroidism as stable. Thyroid ultrasound and orbital computed tomography, with clinical symptoms and serum thyroxine and TRAb, informed diagnoses. Cells are PBMCs isolated from about 10 ml of fresh blood. This clonotype was found a few times. The sequence derives from a woman aged 18-30 years with Graves' hyperthyroidism. Sequencing was carried out using blood.

The CDR3 bases are TGTGCCACCGCACTAGCGGGGGAAGGAGAGCAGTTCTTC. Protein product: CATALAGEGEQFF. The chain joins TRBV24-1 to TRBJ2-1; TRBD2 matches at 11 bases. The CDR3 contains 13 residues. Trimming at V came to 9 bases and at J to 10 bases, leaving 7 bases not matched to a gene. The V gene's germline CDR1 is KGHDR and CDR2 SFDVKD.